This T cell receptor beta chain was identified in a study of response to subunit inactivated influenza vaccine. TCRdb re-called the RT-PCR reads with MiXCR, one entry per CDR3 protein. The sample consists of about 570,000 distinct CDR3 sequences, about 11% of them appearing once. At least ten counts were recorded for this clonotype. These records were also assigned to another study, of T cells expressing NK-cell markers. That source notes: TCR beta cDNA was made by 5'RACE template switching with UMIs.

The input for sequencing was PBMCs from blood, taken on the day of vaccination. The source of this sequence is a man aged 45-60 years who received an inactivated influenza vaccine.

The CDR3 reads CASSFSVWGTEAFF. The CDR3 DNA reads TGTGCCAGCAGTTTTTCCGTCTGGGGCACTGAAGCTTTCTTT. The chain has TRBV12-3 or TRBV12-4 and TRBJ1-1; no clear D gene. The CDR3 is 14 residues long. The ends were cut back, 3 bases at V and 4 bases at J, with 12 bases in the middle.